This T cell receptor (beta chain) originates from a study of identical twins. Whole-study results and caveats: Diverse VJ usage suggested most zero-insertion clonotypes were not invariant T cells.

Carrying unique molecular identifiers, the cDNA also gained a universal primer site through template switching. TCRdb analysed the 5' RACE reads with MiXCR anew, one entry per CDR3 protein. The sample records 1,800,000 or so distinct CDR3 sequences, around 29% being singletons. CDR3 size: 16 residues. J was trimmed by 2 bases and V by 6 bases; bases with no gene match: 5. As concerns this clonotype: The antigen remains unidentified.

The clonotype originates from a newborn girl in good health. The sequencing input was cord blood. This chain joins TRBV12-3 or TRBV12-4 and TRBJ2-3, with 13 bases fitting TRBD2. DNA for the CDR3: TGTGCCAGCAGCTCGACTAGCGGGGGGCCCACAGATACGCAGTATTTT. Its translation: CASSSTSGGPTDTQYF.